The TCR beta chain described here comes from a study of blood T cell repertoires in COVID-19. Study background: COVID-19 samples collected from the United States, Italy and Spain covered acute and convalescent phases. Sources were T cells, B-cell-depleted T cells, or PBMCs; the material itself was cDNA or gDNA.

In the original workflow: Cell counts per sample came from amplifying reference gene primers. The table came from immunoSEQ multiplex PCR; TCRdb's copy has only in-frame clones and leaves some out. V, J and clone size reflect that table, while D and trimming were determined from the DNA. The sample records approximately 130,000 clones, 65% to 85% being singletons. There are a few counts of this clone. In germline, CDR1 is DFQATT, CDR2 SNEGSKA (reference sequence). The CDR3 length is 11 residues. Trimming cost V 5 bases and J 3 bases, with 8 bases left between them. The sequence was obtained from a man older than 75 with active or convalescent COVID-19. This chain links TRBV20-1 with TRBJ2-7; possibly TRBD2 for D (5 bases). Sequencing was done on a sample of peripheral blood. DNA of the CDR3: TGCAGTGCTGTGGACTTCTACGAGCAGTACTTC. It codes for CSAVDFYEQYF.